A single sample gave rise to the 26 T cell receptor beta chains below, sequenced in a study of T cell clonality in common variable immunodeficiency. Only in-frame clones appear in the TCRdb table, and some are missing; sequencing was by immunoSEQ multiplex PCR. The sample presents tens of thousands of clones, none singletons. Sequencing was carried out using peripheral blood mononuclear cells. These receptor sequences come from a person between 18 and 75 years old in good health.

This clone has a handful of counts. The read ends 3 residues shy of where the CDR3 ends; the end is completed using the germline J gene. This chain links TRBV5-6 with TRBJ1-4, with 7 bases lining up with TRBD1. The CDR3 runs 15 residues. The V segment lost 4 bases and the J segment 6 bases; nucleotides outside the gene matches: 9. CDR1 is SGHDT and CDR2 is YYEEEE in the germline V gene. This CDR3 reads CASSLLRQGYEKLFF. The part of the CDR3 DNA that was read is TGTGCCAGCAGCCTTCTGCGACAGGGCTATGAAAAA. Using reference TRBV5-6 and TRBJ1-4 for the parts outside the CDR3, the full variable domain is DAGVTQSPTHLIKTRGQQVTLRCSPKSGHDTVSWYQQALGQGPQFIFQYYEEEERQRGNFPDRFSGHQFPNYSSELNVNALLLGDSALYLCASSLLRQGYEKLFFGSGTQLSVL.

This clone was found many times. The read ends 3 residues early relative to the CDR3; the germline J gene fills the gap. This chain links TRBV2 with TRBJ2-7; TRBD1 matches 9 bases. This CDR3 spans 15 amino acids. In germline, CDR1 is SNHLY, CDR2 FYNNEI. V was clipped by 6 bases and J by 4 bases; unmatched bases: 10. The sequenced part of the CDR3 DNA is TGTGCCAGCAGCCCCGACAGGGGGGGCTTTTACGAG. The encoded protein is CASSPDRGGFYE. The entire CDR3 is CASSPDRGGFYEQYF. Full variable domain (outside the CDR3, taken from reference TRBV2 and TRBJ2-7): EPEVTQTPSHQVTQMGQEVILRCVPISNHLYFYWYRQILGQKVEFLVSFYNNEISEKSEIFDDQFSVERPDGSNFTLKIRSTKLEDSAMYFCASSPDRGGFYEQYFGPGTRLTVT.

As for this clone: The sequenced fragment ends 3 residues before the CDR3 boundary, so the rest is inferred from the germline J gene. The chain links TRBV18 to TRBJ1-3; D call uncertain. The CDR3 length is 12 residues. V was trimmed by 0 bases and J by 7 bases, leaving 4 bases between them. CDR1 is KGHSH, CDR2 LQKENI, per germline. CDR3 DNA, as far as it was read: TGTGCCAGCTCACCACCCGTGAACACC. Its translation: CASSPPVNT. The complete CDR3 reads CASSPPVNTIYF.

The part of the CDR3 DNA that was read is TGCAGTGCTAGACGAGGGGGATACTACGAG. Amino acids: CSARRGGYYE. The entire CDR3 sequence reads CSARRGGYYEQYF. The chain is built from TRBV20-1 and TRBJ2-7; a weak D match, TRBD1 (6 bases). The read falls 3 residues short of the CDR3 end, and the missing part is taken from the germline J gene. This CDR3 has 13 residues. The germline gives CDR1 DFQATT, CDR2 SNEGSKA (reference sequence). The V end lost 2 bases, the J end lost 3 bases, and 11 bases lay between the germline ends.

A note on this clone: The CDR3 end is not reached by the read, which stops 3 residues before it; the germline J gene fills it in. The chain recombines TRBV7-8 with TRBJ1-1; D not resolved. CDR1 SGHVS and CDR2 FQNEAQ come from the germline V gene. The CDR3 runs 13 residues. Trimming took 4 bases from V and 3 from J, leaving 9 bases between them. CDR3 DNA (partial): TGTGCCAGCAGCTCGAGTAGAGACACTGAA. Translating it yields CASSSSRDTE. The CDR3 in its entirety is CASSSSRDTEAFF. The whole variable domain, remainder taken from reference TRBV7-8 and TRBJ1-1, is GAGVSQSPRYKVAKRGQDVALRCDPISGHVSLFWYQQALGQGPEFLTYFQNEAQLDKSGLPSDRFFAERPEGSVSTLKIQRTQQEDSAVYLCASSSSRDTEAFFGQGTRLTVV.

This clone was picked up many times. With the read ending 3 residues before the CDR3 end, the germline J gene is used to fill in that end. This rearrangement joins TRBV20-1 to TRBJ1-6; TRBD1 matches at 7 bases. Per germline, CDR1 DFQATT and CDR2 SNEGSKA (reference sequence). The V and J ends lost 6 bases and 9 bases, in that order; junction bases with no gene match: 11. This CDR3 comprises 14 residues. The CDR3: CSAPGQIIGSPLHF. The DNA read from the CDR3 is TGCAGTGCCCCGGGACAGATCATAGGTTCACCC.

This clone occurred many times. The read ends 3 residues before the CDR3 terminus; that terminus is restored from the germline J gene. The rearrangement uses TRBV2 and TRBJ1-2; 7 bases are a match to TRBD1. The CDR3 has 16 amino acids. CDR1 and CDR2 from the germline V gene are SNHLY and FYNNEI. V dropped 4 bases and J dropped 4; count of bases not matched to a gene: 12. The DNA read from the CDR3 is TGTGCCAGCAGTGTTGAGGGGGCGGACCTAGGCTATGGC. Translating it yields CASSVEGADLGYG. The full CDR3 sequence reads CASSVEGADLGYGYTF.

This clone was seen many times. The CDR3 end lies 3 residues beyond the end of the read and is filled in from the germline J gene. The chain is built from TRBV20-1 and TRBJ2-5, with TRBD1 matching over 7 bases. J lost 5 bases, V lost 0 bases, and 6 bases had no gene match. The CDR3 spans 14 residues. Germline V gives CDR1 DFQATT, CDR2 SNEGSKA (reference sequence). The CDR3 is CSAREAGGLETQYF. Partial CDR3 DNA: TGCAGTGCTAGAGAGGCAGGGGGTCTGGAGACC.

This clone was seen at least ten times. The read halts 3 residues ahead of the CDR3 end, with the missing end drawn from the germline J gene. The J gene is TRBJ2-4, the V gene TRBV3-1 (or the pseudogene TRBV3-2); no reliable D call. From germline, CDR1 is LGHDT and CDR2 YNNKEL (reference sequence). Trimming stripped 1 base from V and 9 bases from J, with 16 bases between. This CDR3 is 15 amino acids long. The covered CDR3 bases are TGTGCCAGCAGCCAAGTTGGTCCCCAGTTTGGCATT. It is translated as CASSQVGPQFGI. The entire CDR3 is CASSQVGPQFGIQYF.

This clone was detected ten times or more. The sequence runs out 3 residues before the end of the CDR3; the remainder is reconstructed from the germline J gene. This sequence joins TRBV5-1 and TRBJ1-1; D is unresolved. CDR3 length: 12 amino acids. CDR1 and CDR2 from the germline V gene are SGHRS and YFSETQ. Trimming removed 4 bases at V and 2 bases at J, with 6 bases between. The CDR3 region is CASSIENTEAFF. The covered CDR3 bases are TGCGCCAGCAGCATAGAAAACACTGAA.

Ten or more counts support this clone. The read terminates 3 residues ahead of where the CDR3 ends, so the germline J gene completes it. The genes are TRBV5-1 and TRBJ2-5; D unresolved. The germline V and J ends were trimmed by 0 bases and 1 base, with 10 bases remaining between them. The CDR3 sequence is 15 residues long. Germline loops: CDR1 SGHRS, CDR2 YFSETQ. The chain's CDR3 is CASSLDFLPQETQYF. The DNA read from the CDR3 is TGCGCCAGCAGCTTGGATTTTCTCCCCCAAGAGACC.

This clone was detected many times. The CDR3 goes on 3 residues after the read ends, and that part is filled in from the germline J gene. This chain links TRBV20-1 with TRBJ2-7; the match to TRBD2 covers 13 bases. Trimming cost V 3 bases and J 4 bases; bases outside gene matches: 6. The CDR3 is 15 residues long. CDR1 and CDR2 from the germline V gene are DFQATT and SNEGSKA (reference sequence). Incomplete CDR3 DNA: TGCAGTGCTAGGAAGGGACTAGCGGGAACTTACGAG. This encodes CSARKGLAGTYE. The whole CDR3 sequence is CSARKGLAGTYEQYF.

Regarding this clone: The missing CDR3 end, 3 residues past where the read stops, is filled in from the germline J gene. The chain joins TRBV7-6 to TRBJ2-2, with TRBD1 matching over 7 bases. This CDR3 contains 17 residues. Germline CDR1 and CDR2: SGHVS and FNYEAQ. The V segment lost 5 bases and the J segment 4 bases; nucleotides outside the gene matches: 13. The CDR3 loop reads CASSPLEETGRTGELFF. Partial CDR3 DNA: TGTGCCAGCAGCCCCCTGGAGGAGACAGGGCGCACCGGGGAG.

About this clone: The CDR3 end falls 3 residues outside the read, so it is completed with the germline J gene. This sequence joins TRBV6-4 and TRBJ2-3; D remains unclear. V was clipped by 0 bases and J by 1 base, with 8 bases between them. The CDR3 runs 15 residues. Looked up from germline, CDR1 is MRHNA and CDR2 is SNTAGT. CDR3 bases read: TGTGCCAGCAGTGACTCCGCGGTAGGCACAGATACG. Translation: CASSDSAVGTDT. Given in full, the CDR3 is CASSDSAVGTDTQYF.

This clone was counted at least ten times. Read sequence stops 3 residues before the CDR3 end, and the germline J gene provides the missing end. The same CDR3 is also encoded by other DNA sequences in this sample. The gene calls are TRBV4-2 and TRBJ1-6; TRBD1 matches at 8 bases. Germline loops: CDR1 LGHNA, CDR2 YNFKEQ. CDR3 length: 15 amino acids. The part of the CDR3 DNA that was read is TGTGCCAGCAGCCCTACCGGGACAGGTACCTTGGCC. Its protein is CASSPTGTGTLA. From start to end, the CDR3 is CASSPTGTGTLALHF.

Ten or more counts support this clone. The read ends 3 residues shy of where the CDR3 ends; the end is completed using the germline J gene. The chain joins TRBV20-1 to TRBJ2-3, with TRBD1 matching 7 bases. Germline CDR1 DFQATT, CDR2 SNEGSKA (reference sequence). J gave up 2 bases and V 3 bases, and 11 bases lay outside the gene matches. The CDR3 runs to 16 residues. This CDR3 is CSARPPTGYDTDTQYF. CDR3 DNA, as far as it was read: TGCAGTGCTAGGCCCCCGACAGGGTATGACACAGATACG.

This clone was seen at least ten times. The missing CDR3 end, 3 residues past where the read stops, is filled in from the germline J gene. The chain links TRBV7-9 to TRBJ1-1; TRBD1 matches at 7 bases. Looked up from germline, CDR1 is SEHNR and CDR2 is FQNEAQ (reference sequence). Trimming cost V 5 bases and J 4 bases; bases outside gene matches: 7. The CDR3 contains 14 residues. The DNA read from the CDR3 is TGTGCCAGCAGCGATACTCACAGGGGCACTGAA. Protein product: CASSDTHRGTE. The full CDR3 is CASSDTHRGTEAFF.

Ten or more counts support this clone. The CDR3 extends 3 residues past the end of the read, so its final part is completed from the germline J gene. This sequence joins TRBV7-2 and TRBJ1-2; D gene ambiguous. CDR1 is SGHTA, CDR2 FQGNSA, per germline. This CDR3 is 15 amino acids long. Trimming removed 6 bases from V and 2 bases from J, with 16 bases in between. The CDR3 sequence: CASSLQSATNYGYTF. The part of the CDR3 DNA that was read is TGTGCCAGCAGTCTCCAGTCCGCCACCAACTATGGC.

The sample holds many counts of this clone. This CDR3 reads CASSADTLSSLHF. Incomplete CDR3 DNA: TGCGCCAGCAGCGCGGACACTCTTTCGTCC. This chain links TRBV5-1 with TRBJ1-6; D might be TRBD1 (5 bases). Read sequence stops 3 residues before the CDR3 end, and the germline J gene provides the missing end. CDR3 length: 13 amino acids. The germline CDR1 and CDR2 sequences are SGHRS and YFSETQ.

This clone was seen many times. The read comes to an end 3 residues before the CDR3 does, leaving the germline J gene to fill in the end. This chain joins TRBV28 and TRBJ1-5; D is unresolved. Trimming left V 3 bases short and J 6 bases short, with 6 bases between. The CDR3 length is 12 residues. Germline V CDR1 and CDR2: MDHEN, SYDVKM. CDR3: CASSFWAQPQHF. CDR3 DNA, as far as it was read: TGTGCCAGCAGTTTTTGGGCTCAGCCC.

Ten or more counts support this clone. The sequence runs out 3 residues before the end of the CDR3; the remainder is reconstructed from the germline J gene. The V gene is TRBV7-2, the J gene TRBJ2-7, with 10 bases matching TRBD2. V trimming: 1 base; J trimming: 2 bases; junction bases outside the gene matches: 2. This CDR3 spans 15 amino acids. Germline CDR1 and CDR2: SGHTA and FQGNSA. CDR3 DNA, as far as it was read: TGTGCCAGCAGCTTAGGTCTAGCGGGGGCCTACGAG. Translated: CASSLGLAGAYE. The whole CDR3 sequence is CASSLGLAGAYEQYF.

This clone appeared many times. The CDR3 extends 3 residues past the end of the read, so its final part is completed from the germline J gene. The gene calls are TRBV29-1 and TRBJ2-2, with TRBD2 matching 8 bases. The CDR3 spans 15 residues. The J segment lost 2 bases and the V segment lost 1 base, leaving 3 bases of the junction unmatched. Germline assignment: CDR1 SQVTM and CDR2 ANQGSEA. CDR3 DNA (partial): TGCAGCGTTGAAGGAGCGGGGGTAAACACCGGGGAG. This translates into CSVEGAGVNTGE. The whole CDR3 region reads CSVEGAGVNTGELFF.

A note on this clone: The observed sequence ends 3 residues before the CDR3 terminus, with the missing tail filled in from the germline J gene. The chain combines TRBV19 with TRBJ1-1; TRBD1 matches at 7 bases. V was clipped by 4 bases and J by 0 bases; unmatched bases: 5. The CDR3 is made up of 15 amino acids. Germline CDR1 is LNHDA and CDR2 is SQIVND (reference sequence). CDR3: CASSTGQVMNTEAFF. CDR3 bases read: TGTGCCAGTAGTACCGGACAGGTCATGAACACTGAA.

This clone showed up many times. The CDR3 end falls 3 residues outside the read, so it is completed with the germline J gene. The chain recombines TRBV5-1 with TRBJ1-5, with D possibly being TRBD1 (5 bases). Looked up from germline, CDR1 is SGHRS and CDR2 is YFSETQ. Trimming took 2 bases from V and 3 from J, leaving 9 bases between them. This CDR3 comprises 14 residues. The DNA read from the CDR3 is TGCGCCAGCAGCTTAACAGGTGACAATCAGCCC. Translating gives CASSLTGDNQP. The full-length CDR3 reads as CASSLTGDNQPQHF.

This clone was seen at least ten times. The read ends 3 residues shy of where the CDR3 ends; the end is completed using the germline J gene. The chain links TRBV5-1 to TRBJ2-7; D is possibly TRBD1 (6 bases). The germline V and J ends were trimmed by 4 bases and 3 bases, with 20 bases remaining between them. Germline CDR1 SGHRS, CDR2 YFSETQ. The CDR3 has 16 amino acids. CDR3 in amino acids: CASSTGTPSQGYEQYF. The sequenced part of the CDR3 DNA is TGCGCCAGCAGCACGGGAACCCCATCACAGGGCTACGAG.

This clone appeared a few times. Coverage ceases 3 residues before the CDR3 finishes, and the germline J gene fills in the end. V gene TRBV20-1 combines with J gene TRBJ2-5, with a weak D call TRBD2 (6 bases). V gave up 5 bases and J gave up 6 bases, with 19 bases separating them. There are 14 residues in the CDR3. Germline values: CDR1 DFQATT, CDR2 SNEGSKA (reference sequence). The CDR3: CSASSPTSRQTQYF. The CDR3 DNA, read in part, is TGCAGTGCTTCATCCCCTACTAGCCGGCAGACC.